This T cell receptor beta chain was retrieved from a study of blood T cell repertoires in COVID-19 (dated by TCRdb to about 2020). With respect to the entire study: The collaborator samples originated in the United States, Italy and Spain and spanned the acute and convalescent phases of COVID-19. A de-identified subject ID, COVID-19 status, age in years and sex were almost always included in the sample metadata. HLA class I and class II types, where available, came from metadata supplied by the sample provider rather than from assay-based typing. The repertoires were released in a freely available public database meant as a resource for research on the immune response to SARS-CoV-2. The material from the prospective study consisted of cDNA or gDNA derived from T cells, B-cell-depleted T cells, or PBMCs. Samples were obtained from the ongoing ImmuneRACE study (first 160 participants) and from over 1,000 subjects provided by 6 global collaborators. The dataset comprised deeply sampled blood TCRbeta repertoires from subjects exposed to, actively infected with, or recovered from COVID-19.

On this clone itself: There is no known antigen for this receptor. No qualities accompany the bases; no much larger clone lies one base away.

The immunoSEQ Assay, a bias-controlled multiplex PCR, was used to amplify TCRbeta CDR3 regions from genomic DNA. Under the source paper's analysis protocol: The number of nucleated cells in each sample was estimated from the amplification of reference gene primers within the assay. To quantify the absolute abundance of each unique TCRbeta CDR3 rearrangement, sequence reads were collapsed and filtered. For each sample, productive Simpson clonality was calculated as the square root of Simpson's diversity index over productive rearrangements. This immuneACCESS table, as held by TCRdb, lists in-frame sequences with V and J called but not all clones. Of the missing ones, under half trace to an unresolved V gene in checked studies; the others have no known cause. Clone size and V and J calls were adopted from that table, with D and trimming inferred from the DNA. The sample includes about 350,000 clones, with over 80% observed a single time. Over 6% of the sample is taken by the ten largest.

Study-level results and caveats: How much clinical and demographic metadata was included differed by source and by participant, and the metadata was provided uncurated.

The CDR3 has 15 amino acids, counting the end cysteine and phenylalanine. The sequence is cut down to CDR3 DNA, 45 bases in frame from base 1. V is clipped by 4 bases and J by 3 bases, and the sequence between their germline boundaries is 13 bases long. Via the germline V gene, CDR1 is SGDLS and CDR2 YYNGEE. One collaborating source in Seattle enrolled patients while the patients were actively infected and followed the patients over time throughout the course of disease. Whole blood was collected in K2EDTA tubes by collaborating institutions according to the institutions' own protocols. For TCRbeta analysis, collaborators shipped samples in one of three forms: frozen whole blood, isolated PBMCs, or DNA extracted from either of those sample types.

The sequence links TRBV9 to TRBJ1-4; a tentative D call is TRBD1 (5 bases match). This clonotype was obtained from a woman aged 50 to 60 with COVID-19, enrolled during active disease. The sample comprised peripheral blood. Here is the DNA: TGTGCCAGCAGCCCCCGGGACTGGCCTAATGAAAAACTGTTTTTT. Translated, this gives CASSPRDWPNEKLFF.